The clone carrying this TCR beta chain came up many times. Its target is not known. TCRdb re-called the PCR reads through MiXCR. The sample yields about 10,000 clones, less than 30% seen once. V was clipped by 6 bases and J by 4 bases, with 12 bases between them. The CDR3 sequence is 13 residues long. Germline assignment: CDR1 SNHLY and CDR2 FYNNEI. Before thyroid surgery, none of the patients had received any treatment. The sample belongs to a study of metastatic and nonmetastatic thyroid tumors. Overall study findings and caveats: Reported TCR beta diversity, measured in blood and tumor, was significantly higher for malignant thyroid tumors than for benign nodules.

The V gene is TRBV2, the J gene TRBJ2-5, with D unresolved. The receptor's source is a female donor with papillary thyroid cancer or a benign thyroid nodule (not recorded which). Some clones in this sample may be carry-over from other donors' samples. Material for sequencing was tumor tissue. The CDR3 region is CASSTNVGETQYF. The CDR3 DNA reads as TGTGCCAGCAGCACGAACGTCGGAGAGACCCAGTACTTC.